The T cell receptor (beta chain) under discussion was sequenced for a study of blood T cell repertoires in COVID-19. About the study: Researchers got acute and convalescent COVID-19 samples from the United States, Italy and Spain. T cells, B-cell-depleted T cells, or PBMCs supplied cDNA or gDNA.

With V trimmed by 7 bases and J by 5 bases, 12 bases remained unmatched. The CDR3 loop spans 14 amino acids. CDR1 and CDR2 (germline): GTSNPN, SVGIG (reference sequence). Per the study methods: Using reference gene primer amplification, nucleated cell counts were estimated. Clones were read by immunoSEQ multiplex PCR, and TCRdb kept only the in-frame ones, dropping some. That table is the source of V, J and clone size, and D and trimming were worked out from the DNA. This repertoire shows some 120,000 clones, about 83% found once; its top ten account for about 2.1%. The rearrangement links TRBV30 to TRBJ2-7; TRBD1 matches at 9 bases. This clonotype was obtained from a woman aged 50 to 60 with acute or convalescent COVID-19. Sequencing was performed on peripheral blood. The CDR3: CASRGGTGKDEQYF. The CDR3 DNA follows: TGTGCCTCCCGAGGCGGGACAGGGAAAGACGAGCAGTACTTC.